Shown below are 27 T cell receptor beta chains from a single sample sequenced in a study of T-cell reconstitution after alpha-beta-depleted transplantation in children. Construction of the TCRbeta library involved unique molecular identifiers. MiXCR, run by TCRdb on the PCR reads, gives a single entry per CDR3 protein. Among approximately 250,000 distinct CDR3 sequences, roughly 25% were seen once, and the ten largest hold about 2.5%. The input for sequencing was PBMCs, taken before TCRalphabeta/CD19-depleted stem cell transplant. These receptor sequences come from a girl aged 2-10 years with Fanconi anemia, due to receive a stem cell transplant.

This clonotype was recorded at least ten times. This chain joins TRBV12-3 or TRBV12-4 and TRBJ2-3, with TRBD2 matching 9 bases. The CDR3 loop spans 19 amino acids. J gave up 3 bases and V 0 bases, and 13 bases lay outside the gene matches. The CDR3 region is CASSLALRGLAGRTDTQYF. As DNA, the CDR3 is TGTGCCAGCAGTTTAGCGCTAAGAGGGCTAGCGGGGAGGACAGATACGCAGTATTTT.

This clonotype came up many times. The V call is TRBV6-5, the J call TRBJ2-5; D is unresolved. V was shortened by 0 bases and J by 4 bases, with 9 bases between the two germline ends. This CDR3 is 14 amino acids long. Germline assignment: CDR1 MNHEY and CDR2 SVGAGI. CDR3 residues: CASSYSNSPETQYF. The CDR3 DNA follows: TGTGCCAGCAGTTACTCGAACAGTCCAGAGACCCAGTACTTC.

This chain connects TRBV7-2 to TRBJ2-3, with D possibly being TRBD2 (6 bases). Germline V lookup: CDR1 SGHTA, CDR2 FQGNSA. The CDR3 runs 15 residues. The V end lost 1 base, the J end lost 0 bases, and 8 bases lay between the germline ends. CDR3 sequence reads: CASSLVSGSTDTQYF. The CDR3 region has the DNA TGTGCCAGCAGCTTAGTGAGCGGGAGCACAGATACGCAGTATTTT.

CDR3 DNA: TGTGCCAGCAGCTTACTAGCTAGCCCCGCTGACGAGCAGTACTTC. Encoded protein: CASSLLASPADEQYF. The rearrangement links TRBV7-3 to TRBJ2-7; D perhaps matches TRBD2 (5 bases). CDR3 size: 15 residues. CDR1 is SGHTA, CDR2 FQGTGA, per germline. V was clipped by 2 bases and J by 5 bases, with 16 bases between them.

This clonotype was counted between two and nine times. The rearrangement uses TRBV29-1 and TRBJ2-1; unclear D gene. This CDR3 region has 11 residues. Trimming shortened V by 4 bases and J by 7 bases, and 8 bases separated the two germline ends. CDR1 is SQVTM and CDR2 is ANQGSEA in the germline V gene. The CDR3 region has the DNA TGCAGCGTTGTCAACTTGAATGAGCAGTTCTTC. Encoded protein: CSVVNLNEQFF.

This clonotype was picked up a small number of times. CDR3 nucleotides: TGCGCCAGCAGCCCCTTCGACGGGAATGAAAAACTGTTTTTT. This codes for CASSPFDGNEKLFF. The chain joins TRBV5-1 to TRBJ1-4; D not resolved. CDR3 length: 14 amino acids. V lost 4 bases and J 5 bases, leaving 12 bases between the germline ends. CDR1 and CDR2 (germline): SGHRS, YFSETQ.

This clonotype was seen at least ten times. The J gene is TRBJ2-1, the V gene TRBV4-2; 11 nucleotides agree with TRBD1. V gave up 2 bases and J gave up 7 bases; unmatched junction bases: 4. Germline assignment: CDR1 LGHNA and CDR2 YNFKEQ. This CDR3 has 15 residues. CDR3 nucleotides: TGTGCCAGCAGCCAACCCGGGACAGGGGGAAATGAGCAGTTCTTC. Protein product: CASSQPGTGGNEQFF.

The chain is built from TRBV12-3 or TRBV12-4 and TRBJ2-1; D perhaps matches TRBD1 (6 bases). V lost 5 bases, J lost 4 bases, and 12 bases lay in between. The CDR3 runs to 14 residues. The CDR3 is CASSGGVRYNEQFF. The CDR3 DNA is TGTGCCAGCAGTGGGGGCGTCAGGTACAATGAGCAGTTCTTC.

This clonotype came up many times. The CDR3: CASSVGGQSYEQYF. The DNA for the CDR3 is TGTGCCAGCAGCGTAGGGGGACAGTCCTACGAGCAGTACTTC. The rearrangement links TRBV9 to TRBJ2-7; 7 nucleotides line up with TRBD1. Germline values: CDR1 SGDLS, CDR2 YYNGEE. The length of the CDR3 is 14 residues. J lost 1 base, V lost 0 bases, and 1 base had no gene match.

The chain has TRBV7-2 and TRBJ2-3, with 11 bases identical to TRBD1. Germline CDR1 SGHTA, CDR2 FQGNSA. Trimming took 1 base from V and 12 from J; bases not matched to a gene: 12. The CDR3 has 16 amino acids. CDR3 nucleotides: TGTGCCAGCAGCTTAGTCGGACAGGGGGCGCCGGGCAAACAGTATTTT. Encoded protein: CASSLVGQGAPGKQYF.

In its sample, this clonotype was seen many times. This sequence joins TRBV29-1 and TRBJ2-1; TRBD2 matches 7 bases. This CDR3 comprises 15 residues. V gave up 5 bases and J gave up 7 bases; unmatched junction bases: 14. Per the germline V gene, CDR1 is SQVTM and CDR2 is ANQGSEA. The CDR3 region has the DNA TGCAGCGTTTTAGCCTCTCGACTAGCTACGAATGAGCAGTTCTTC. Translated, it gives CSVLASRLATNEQFF.

V usage is TRBV11-2 and J usage is TRBJ2-2; D uncertain. Trimming took 5 bases from V and 3 from J, leaving 10 bases between them. The CDR3 consists of 14 residues. Germline V gives CDR1 SGHAT, CDR2 FQNNGV. This chain's CDR3 is CASSPGTDTGELFF. The CDR3, as DNA: TGTGCCAGCAGCCCCGGAACGGACACCGGGGAGCTGTTTTTT.

Many counts were recorded for this clonotype. This sequence joins TRBV29-1 and TRBJ2-2; a possible D gene is TRBD2 (6 bases). Per germline, CDR1 SQVTM and CDR2 ANQGSEA. The V end was cut by 6 bases, the J end by 6 bases, with 8 bases between. The CDR3 loop spans 11 amino acids. This chain's CDR3 is CSVGSPGELFF. The CDR3 nucleotides read TGCAGCGTCGGGAGTCCCGGGGAGCTGTTTTTT.

The chain uses TRBV20-1 and TRBJ2-7, with D unclear. The CDR3 consists of 14 residues. Trimming pared 5 bases from V and 3 bases from J, leaving 17 bases between. CDR1 and CDR2 from the germline V gene are DFQATT and SNEGSKA (reference sequence). CDR3 sequence: CSARRELTDYEQYF. The CDR3 DNA follows: TGCAGTGCTCGCCGAGAGCTAACCGACTACGAGCAGTACTTC.

This clonotype has ten or more counts. The chain links TRBV27 to TRBJ2-1; D is possibly TRBD2 (6 bases). CDR1 is MNHEY, CDR2 SMNVEV, per germline (reference sequence). This CDR3 region has 17 residues. V lost 4 bases and J lost 0, with 16 bases in between. CDR3 loop: CASSSATSFLSYNEQFF. The CDR3 DNA reads as TGTGCCAGCAGTTCCGCGACTAGTTTCCTCTCCTACAATGAGCAGTTCTTC.

This clonotype has at least ten counts. V usage is TRBV7-2 and J usage is TRBJ2-3, with 8 bases aligning to TRBD2. The germline gives CDR1 SGHTA, CDR2 FQGNSA. V shed 1 base and J 4 bases; nucleotides not matched to a gene: 7. This CDR3 contains 16 residues. DNA of the CDR3: TGTGCCAGCAGCTTAGTAGCGGGGAGTTTGGCAGATACGCAGTATTTT. It encodes CASSLVAGSLADTQYF.

This clonotype was counted at least ten times. V and J are TRBV7-2 and TRBJ2-7; tentatively, D is TRBD1 (6 bases). Germline V lookup: CDR1 SGHTA, CDR2 FQGNSA. The V and J ends lost 5 bases and 4 bases respectively, with 15 bases between them. The CDR3 sequence is 14 residues long. CDR3 in amino acids: CASSLRRTAYEQYF. CDR3 sequence (DNA): TGTGCCAGCAGCCTCCGCCGGACAGCTTACGAGCAGTACTTC.

This clonotype was seen a handful of times. CDR3 region: CASSYSQVGGVYEQYF. Written as DNA, the CDR3 is TGTGCCAGCAGTTACTCGCAAGTAGGTGGTGTGTACGAGCAGTACTTC. The rearrangement links TRBV6-5 to TRBJ2-7; D is undetermined. Deletions cut 0 bases from V and 4 bases from J, with 16 bases between. The CDR3 extends over 16 amino acids. CDR1 MNHEY and CDR2 SVGAGI come from the germline V gene.

The chain uses TRBV9 and TRBJ1-1; no reliable D call. Germline values: CDR1 SGDLS, CDR2 YYNGEE. With 4 bases removed from V and 7 bases from J, the gap between germline ends came to 11 bases. This CDR3 spans 12 amino acids. The CDR3 sequence: CASSIPKVEAFF. In nucleotides, the CDR3 is TGTGCCAGCAGCATACCGAAAGTTGAAGCTTTCTTT.

Many counts were recorded for this clonotype. The chain employs TRBV29-1 and TRBJ2-2; D might be TRBD1 (6 bases). The CDR3 sequence is 14 residues long. Trimming cost V 2 bases and J 1 base, with 8 bases left between them. The germline gives CDR1 SQVTM, CDR2 ANQGSEA. CDR3 nucleotide sequence: TGCAGCGTTGAACCCAGGGGGAACACCGGGGAGCTGTTTTTT. Its protein is CSVEPRGNTGELFF.

The chain uses TRBV9 and TRBJ1-1; D is ambiguous. This CDR3 is 14 amino acids long. V was cut by 0 bases and J by 2 bases, with 8 bases left in between. Germline-derived CDR1 and CDR2 are SGDLS and YYNGEE. The CDR3 here is CASSVDLGNTEAFF. The CDR3, as DNA: TGTGCCAGCAGCGTAGATTTAGGAAACACTGAAGCTTTCTTT.

A note on this clonotype: This clone may be a read error of a much larger clone one base away. V and J are TRBV29-1 and TRBJ1-2; D possibly corresponds to TRBD1 (5 bases). The CDR3 is 12 amino acids. Germline-derived CDR1 and CDR2 are SQVTM and ANQGSEA. The CDR3 is CSFEAGLYGYTF. CDR3 sequence (DNA): TGCAGCTTTGAAGCGGGACTCTATGGCTACACCTTC.

This chain links TRBV11-2 with TRBJ2-7, with D possibly being TRBD1 or TRBD2 (5 bases each). This CDR3 is 18 amino acids long. Germline-derived CDR1 and CDR2 are SGHAT and FQNNGV. V shed 3 bases and J shed 1 base, with 22 bases lying between them. CDR3 loop: CASSFQGPVSMLSYEQYF. In nucleotides, the CDR3 is TGTGCCAGCAGCTTTCAGGGACCAGTCTCTATGTTATCCTACGAGCAGTACTTC.

This clonotype was seen only a few times. This chain uses TRBV20-1 with TRBJ2-7, with a weak D call TRBD1 (5 bases). The CDR3 length is 14 residues. Trimming took off 0 bases at V and 2 bases at J, with 11 bases between the two ends. Germline values: CDR1 DFQATT, CDR2 SNEGSKA (reference sequence). In DNA, the CDR3 is TGCAGTGCTAGAGATCGCCGCAGGGCCTACGAGCAGTACTTC. Translating it yields CSARDRRRAYEQYF.

The V and J genes are TRBV29-1 and TRBJ2-7; D is uncertain. The germline V and J ends were trimmed by 0 bases and 7 bases, with 16 bases remaining between them. The CDR3 spans 14 residues. CDR1 is SQVTM and CDR2 is ANQGSEA in the germline V gene. CDR3 in DNA: TGCAGCGTTGAAGAAACGATAAGGGCCAGGGAGCAGTACTTC. Its protein is CSVEETIRAREQYF.

This clonotype showed up just a few times. With a much larger clone just one base away, this may be a read error. This rearrangement joins TRBV10-3 to TRBJ2-1; D is uncertain. The ends were cut back, 0 bases at V and 9 bases at J, with 3 bases in the middle. The CDR3 has 11 residues. Germline V gene data show CDR1 as ENHRY and CDR2 as SYGVKD. The CDR3 DNA reads TGTGCCATCAGTGAGTCCTTTGAGCAGTTCTTC. Translation: CAISESFEQFF.

This clonotype turned up a few times. The chain combines TRBV29-1 with TRBJ2-1; 10 bases match TRBD1. The germline gives CDR1 SQVTM, CDR2 ANQGSEA. J gave up 9 bases and V 1 base, and 6 bases lay outside the gene matches. CDR3 size: 14 residues. The CDR3 loop reads CSVEGQGALGEQFF. The CDR3 DNA reads as TGCAGCGTTGAAGGACAGGGGGCCCTTGGTGAGCAGTTCTTC.